This T cell receptor beta chain was sequenced in a study of CD8 T cells in Susac syndrome. Blood CD8+ and CD4+ T cells underwent high-throughput TCR beta sequencing. The multiple sclerosis controls, all treatment-naive patients, had relapsing-remitting disease that was stable or active. Negative isolation yielded CD4+ and CD8+ T cells, and FACS enriched TEMRA cells. Roughly 0.45 to 1 ug RNA was reverse transcribed with random hexamers. immunoSEQ multiplex PCR amplified TCR beta CDR3 across 54 Vbeta, 13 Jbeta. TCRdb re-called the immunoSEQ multiplex PCR reads with MiXCR, one entry per CDR3 protein. The profile shows 170,000 or so distinct CDR3 sequences, roughly 95% of them singletons. A few counts support this clonotype. Germline V gene data show CDR1 as SGDLS and CDR2 as YYNGEE. V was clipped by 4 bases and J by 9 bases, with 8 bases between them. The CDR3 is 11 amino acids.

The chain combines TRBV9 with TRBJ2-1; either TRBD1 or TRBD2 may supply D (5 bases each). The source material was CD8+ T cells from PBMCs. The sequence came from a human donor with multiple sclerosis. Here the CDR3 reads CASSWGFEQFF. The CDR3 DNA reads as TGTGCCAGCAGCTGGGGGTTTGAGCAGTTCTTC.